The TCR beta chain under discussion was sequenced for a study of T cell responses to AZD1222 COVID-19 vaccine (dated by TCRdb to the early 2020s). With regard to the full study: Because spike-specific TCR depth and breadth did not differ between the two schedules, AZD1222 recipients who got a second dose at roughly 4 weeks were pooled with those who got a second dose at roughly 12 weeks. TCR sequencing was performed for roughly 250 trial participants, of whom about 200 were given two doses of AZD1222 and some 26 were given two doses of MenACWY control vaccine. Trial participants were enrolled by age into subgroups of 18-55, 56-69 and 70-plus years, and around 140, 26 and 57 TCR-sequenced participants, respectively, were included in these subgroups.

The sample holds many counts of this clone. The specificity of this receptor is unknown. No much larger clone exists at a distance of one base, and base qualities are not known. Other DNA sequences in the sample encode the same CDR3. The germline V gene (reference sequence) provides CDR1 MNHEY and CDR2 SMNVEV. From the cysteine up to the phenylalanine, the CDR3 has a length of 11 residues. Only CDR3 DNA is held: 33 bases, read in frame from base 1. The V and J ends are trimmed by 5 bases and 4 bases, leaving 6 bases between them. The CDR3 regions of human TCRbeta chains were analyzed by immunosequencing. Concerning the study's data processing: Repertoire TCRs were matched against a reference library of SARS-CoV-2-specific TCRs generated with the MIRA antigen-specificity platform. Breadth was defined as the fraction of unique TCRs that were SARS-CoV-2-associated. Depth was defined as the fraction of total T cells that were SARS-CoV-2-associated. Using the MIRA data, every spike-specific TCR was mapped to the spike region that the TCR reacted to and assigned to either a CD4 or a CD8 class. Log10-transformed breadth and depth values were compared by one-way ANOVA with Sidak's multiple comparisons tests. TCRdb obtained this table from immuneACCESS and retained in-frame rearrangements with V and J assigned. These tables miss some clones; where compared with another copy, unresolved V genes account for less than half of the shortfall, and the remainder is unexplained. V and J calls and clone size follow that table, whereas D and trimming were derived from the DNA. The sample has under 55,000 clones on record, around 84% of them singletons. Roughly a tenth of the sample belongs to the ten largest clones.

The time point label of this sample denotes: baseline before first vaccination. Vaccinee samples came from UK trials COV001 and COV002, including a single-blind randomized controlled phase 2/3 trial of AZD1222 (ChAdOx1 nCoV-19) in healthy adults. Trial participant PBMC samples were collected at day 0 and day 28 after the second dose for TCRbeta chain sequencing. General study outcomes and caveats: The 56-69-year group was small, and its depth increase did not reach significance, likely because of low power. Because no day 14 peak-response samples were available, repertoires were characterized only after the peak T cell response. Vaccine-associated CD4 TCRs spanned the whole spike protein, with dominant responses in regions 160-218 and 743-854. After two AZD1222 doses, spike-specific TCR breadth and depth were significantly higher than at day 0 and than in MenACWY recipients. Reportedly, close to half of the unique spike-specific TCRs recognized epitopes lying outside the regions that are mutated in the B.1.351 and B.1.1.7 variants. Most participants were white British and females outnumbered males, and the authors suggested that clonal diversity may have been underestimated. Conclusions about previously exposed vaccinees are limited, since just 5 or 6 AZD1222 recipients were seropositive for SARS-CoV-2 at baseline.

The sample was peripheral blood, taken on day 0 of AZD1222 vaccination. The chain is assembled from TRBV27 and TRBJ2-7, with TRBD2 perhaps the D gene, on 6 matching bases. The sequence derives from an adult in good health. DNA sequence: TGTGCCAGCAGTCGGGGGTACGAGCAGTACTTC. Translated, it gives CASSRGYEQYF.